Presented here are 4 T cell receptor beta chains from one specimen sequenced in a study of CD8+ T cells in alopecia areata. Sequencing relied on a cDNA template that was reverse transcribed from extracted RNA. The assay was immunoSEQ multiplex PCR, and TCRdb's table has in-frame clones only and misses some. The repertoire consists of about 69,000 clones, with roughly 60% occurring once and the leading ten covering roughly 18%. Sequencing was performed on CD8+ T cells sorted from blood, taken at week 0. The receptors originated from a human donor with alopecia areata.

The genes are TRBV7-8 and TRBJ1-1, with D unclear. The CDR3 runs 14 residues. Per the germline V gene, CDR1 is SGHVS and CDR2 is FQNEAQ. Trimming cost V 5 bases and J 1 base, with 11 bases left between them. The CDR3: CASSRGGPNTEAFF. CDR3 in DNA: TGTGCCAGCAGCCGCGGAGGGCCGAACACTGAAGCTTTCTTT.

This chain connects TRBV7-9 to TRBJ1-1; TRBD1 aligns across 7 bases. This CDR3 contains 13 residues. Germline V gene lookup returns CDR1 SEHNR and CDR2 FQNEAQ (reference sequence). With 5 bases clipped from V and 8 bases from J, the junction kept 8 bases outside the gene matches. CDR3 nucleotides: TGTGCCAGCAGCCTTGCGGGGACAGCAGAAGCTTTCTTT. It codes for CASSLAGTAEAFF.

The chain has TRBV29-1 and TRBJ2-7; D might be TRBD1 (6 bases). V lost 1 base, J lost 3 bases, and 7 bases lay in between. The CDR3 runs to 12 residues. Germline V CDR1 and CDR2: SQVTM, ANQGSEA. The CDR3 region has the DNA TGCAGCGTTGAAGTGGACAGCTACGAGCAGTACTTC. Its protein is CSVEVDSYEQYF.

This chain joins TRBV29-1 and TRBJ2-3, with a weak D call TRBD1 (5 bases). This CDR3 is 15 amino acids long. CDR1 is SQVTM, CDR2 ANQGSEA, per germline. V lost 5 bases and J 2 bases, leaving 17 bases between the germline ends. The CDR3 loop is CSVIPRQGDTDTQYF. DNA for the CDR3: TGCAGCGTTATCCCAAGGCAGGGTGACACAGATACGCAGTATTTT.